Included here is one T cell receptor (beta chain) sequence, with context. Its antigen is unknown. Per-base qualities were not stored, and no clone one base away is much larger. Using the deep immunoSEQ assay, multiplex PCR amplified TCR CDR3 regions from genomic DNA. For each cell subset, the extracted genomic DNA was distributed evenly across all wells of several immunoSEQ 96-well plates, and each plate served as one replicate. For sorted subsets, each replicate PCR was loaded with 200 ng genomic DNA, equivalent to 25,000 to 35,000 T cell genomes. The purified libraries were quantified using a Qubit 3.0 fluorometer, sized with a Bioanalyzer 2100, and then quantified again using the KAPA Library Quantification kit. Each immunoSEQ 96-well plate was sequenced on its own single-read 150-cycle Illumina NextSeq 550 flow cell. In the paper's pipeline: Because only junctional sequences without quality scores were contained in the immunoSEQ output, filtering matching that applied to full-length reads could not be performed. To assign V/J genes and CDR3, sequences were annotated against IMGT germline references using PyIR, a Python wrapper for IgBLAST v1.9. Reads with weak V/J assignments (E-value above 1e-6), missing CDR3, stop codons, out-of-frame junctions, or ambiguous translated residues were removed. V3J clonotypes were defined as sequences sharing the same inferred V gene, J gene, and CDR3 amino acid sequence. The percentage overlap between two repertoires was calculated by dividing the number of shared unique clonotypes by the size of the smaller repertoire. RTK rarefaction, the Chao1 estimator, and Recon v2.1 estimates of unobserved clonotypes were used to assess repertoire richness. For all TCRbeta clonotypes obtained by the gDNA method from a handful of donors, generation probabilities were computed with OLGA. Entries here come from immuneACCESS through TCRdb and include only in-frame sequences with V and J called. Some clones fail to appear in such tables; in the studies checked, an unresolved V gene covers under half of the shortfall, and the cause of the remainder is unknown. V and J calls and clone size follow that table, whereas D and trimming were derived from the DNA. This sample comprises about 2.1 million clones, about 92% of them detected only once. The biggest ten clones account for roughly 1.8% of the sample.

This sample stems from a study of shared clonotypes between healthy human individuals (dated by TCRdb to the early 2020s). With respect to the entire study: A couple of women and three men aged 18 to 49 years were included in the cohort. Per donor, three plates each were used for CD4 naive and CD4 memory, two for CD8 naive, and one for CD8 memory. Blood TCR repertoires of 5 or 6 healthy adults were deeply sequenced to estimate repertoire size and the extent of clonotype sharing between individuals. To increase sequencing depth and limit assay-specific biases, TCR repertoire library preparation and sequencing were carried out by different laboratories using diverse techniques. Each donor's leukapheresis produced roughly between about 0.85 and 10 billion PBMCs. Beyond this particular receptor, the publication reports: When a handful of donors were compared, the shared fraction of clonotypes was 5% to 6.5% for naive CD4, approximately 3.3% for naive CD8, roughly 2.5% for memory CD4, and 0.35% to 0.5% for memory CD8. Even with the large sequencing depth, rarefaction of the sorted-subset datasets indicated that sequencing was incomplete. Pairwise subsampling led to the expectation that sequencing depth would affect the degree of clonotype sharing among donors. Naive subsets generally had larger estimated clonotype richness than memory subsets did. Compared with non-shared clonotypes, clonotypes shared by all four sorted-subset donors had higher generation probabilities. Because the study included a small number of donors, the genetic and exposure-history diversity represented was limited. Sampling was restricted to blood, and TCR repertoires in tissues likely differ from the TCR repertoires found in blood.

The CDR3 numbers 16 residues from cysteine through phenylalanine. Only the CDR3 DNA stays, 48 bases, in frame from base 1. From V the trimming removes 8 bases and from J it removes 3 bases, while the gene matches leave 16 bases of the junction unaccounted for. The germline V gene sets CDR1 to SNHLY and CDR2 to FYNNEI. CD8 naive samples were obtained by positive selection for CCR7 among CD45RO-negative cells, yielding a CD45RA+CCR7+ population from which TemRA cells were excluded. Donors were healthy HIV-negative adults with no recently reported acute infections or vaccinations. All donors were Caucasian adults living in Nashville, Tennessee, USA. After blood collection by leukapheresis, PBMCs were isolated using Ficoll-Histopaque density gradient centrifugation and then cryopreserved in the vapor phase of liquid nitrogen. Analytical flow cytometry was used to check the purity and quantity of each magnetically sorted T cell population. From each sorted fraction, genomic DNA was isolated and quantified by UV absorbance on a Nanodrop 2000c.

The origin of this receptor is a man younger than 35 in good health. Some clones in this sample may be carry-over from other donors' samples. The sequence joins TRBV2 to TRBJ2-7; 7 of the junction bases match TRBD2. The sample was naive CD8+ T cells from PBMCs. The sample's cell subset or site label, in plain terms: CD45RA+CCR7+. The nucleotide sequence is given as TGTGCCAGCCGGGGTTCTAGCGGAGCCCGGCACTACGAGCAGTACTTC. Its translation is CASRGSSGARHYEQYF.